Given below is one TCR beta chain in context. Its antigen is not identified. V was shortened by 10 bases and J by 0 bases, with 15 bases between the two germline ends. The CDR3 length is 14 residues. Germline values: CDR1 MNHNS, CDR2 SASEGT. These data are taken from a study of cytomegalovirus exposure and HLA in healthy donors. At the level of the study: The use of the same platform for the 100 to 150 validation repertoires and the roughly 630 first-cohort repertoires was reported by a later analysis.

Broader study findings: Under in vitro conditions, three CMV-associated chains were confirmed as specific for CMV antigens.

Assay: immunoSEQ multiplex PCR; the TCRdb copy retains only in-frame clones and omits some. The sample lists 300,000 to 450,000 clones, roughly 90% seen once, with 0.83% in the top ten. This chain links TRBV6-1 with TRBJ1-2; D unclear. The sequenced material came from PBMCs. The sequence came from a woman aged 18-35 years in good health and CMV-seronegative. CDR3 residues: CAILGGASNYGYTF. The CDR3 DNA follows: TGTGCCATACTCGGAGGCGCTTCTAACTATGGCTACACCTTC.